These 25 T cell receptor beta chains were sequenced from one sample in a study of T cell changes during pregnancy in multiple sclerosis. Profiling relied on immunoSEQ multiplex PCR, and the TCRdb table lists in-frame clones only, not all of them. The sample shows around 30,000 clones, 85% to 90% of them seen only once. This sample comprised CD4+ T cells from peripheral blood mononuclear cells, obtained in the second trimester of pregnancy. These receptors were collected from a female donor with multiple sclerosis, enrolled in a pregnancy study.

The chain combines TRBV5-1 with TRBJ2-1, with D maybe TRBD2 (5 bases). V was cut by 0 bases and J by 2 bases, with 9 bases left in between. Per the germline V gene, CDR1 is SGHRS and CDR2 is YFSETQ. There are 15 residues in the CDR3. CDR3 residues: CASSLEIGTYNEQFF. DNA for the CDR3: TGCGCCAGCAGCTTGGAAATCGGGACCTACAATGAGCAGTTCTTC.

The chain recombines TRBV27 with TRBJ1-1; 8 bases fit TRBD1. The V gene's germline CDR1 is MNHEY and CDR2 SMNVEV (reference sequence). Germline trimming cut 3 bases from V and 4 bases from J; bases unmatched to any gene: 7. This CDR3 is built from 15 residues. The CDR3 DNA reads TGTGCCAGCAGTTTGTATGGCAGGGGGCTCACTGAAGCTTTCTTT. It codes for CASSLYGRGLTEAFF.

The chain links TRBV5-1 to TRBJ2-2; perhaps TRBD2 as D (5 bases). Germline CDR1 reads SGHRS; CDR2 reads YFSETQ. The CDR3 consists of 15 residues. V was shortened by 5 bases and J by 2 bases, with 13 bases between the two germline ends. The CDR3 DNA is TGCGCCAGCAGATGGGCCGGACTCAACACCGGGGAGCTGTTTTTT. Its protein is CASRWAGLNTGELFF.

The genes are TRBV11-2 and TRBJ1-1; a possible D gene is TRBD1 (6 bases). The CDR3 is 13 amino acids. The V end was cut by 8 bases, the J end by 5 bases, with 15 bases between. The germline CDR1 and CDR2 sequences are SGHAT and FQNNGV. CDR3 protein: CASSGARTTEAFF. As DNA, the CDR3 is TGTGCCAGCTCAGGGGCGAGGACGACTGAAGCTTTCTTT.

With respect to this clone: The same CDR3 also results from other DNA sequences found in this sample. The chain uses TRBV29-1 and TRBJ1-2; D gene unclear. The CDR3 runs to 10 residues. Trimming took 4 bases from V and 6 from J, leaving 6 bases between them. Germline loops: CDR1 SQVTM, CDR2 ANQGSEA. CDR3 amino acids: CSVGGDGYTF. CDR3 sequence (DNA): TGCAGCGTTGGCGGGGATGGCTACACCTTC.

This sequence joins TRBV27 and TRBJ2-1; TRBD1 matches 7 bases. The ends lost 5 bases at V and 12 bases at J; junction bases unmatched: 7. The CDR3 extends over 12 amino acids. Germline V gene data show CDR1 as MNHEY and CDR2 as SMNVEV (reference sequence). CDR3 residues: CASSRGPLGQFF. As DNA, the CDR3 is TGTGCCAGCAGTAGGGGGCCTCTGGGGCAGTTCTTC.

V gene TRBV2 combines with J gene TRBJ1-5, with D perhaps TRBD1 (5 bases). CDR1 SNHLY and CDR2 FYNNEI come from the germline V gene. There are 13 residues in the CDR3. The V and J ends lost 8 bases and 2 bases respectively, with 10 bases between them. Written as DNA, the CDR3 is TGTGCCAGCCGACCGGGGGGCAATCAGCCCCAGCATTTT. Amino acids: CASRPGGNQPQHF.

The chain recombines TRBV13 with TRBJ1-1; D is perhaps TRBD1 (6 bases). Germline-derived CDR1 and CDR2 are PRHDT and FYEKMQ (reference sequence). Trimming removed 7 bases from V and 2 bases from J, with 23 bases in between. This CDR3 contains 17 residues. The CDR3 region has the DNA TGTGCCAGCATCGGGGCGGCAGGGACAATGGAAAACACTGAAGCTTTCTTT. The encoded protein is CASIGAAGTMENTEAFF.

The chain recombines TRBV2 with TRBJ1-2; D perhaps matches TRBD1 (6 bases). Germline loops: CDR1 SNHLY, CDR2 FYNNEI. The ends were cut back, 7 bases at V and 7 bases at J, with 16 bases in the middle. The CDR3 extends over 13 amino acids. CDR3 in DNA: TGTGCCAGCAAGTTGCGGACAGCCCCTGGCTACACCTTC. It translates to CASKLRTAPGYTF.

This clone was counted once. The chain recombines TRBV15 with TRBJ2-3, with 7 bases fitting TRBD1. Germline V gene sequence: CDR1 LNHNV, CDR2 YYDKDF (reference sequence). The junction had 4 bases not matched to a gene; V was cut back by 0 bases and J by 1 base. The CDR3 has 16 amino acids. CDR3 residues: CATSRDRGLGTDTQYF. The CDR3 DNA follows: TGTGCCACCAGCAGAGATAGGGGGCTCGGCACAGATACGCAGTATTTT. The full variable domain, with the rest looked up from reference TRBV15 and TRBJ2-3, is DAMVIQNPRYQVTQFGKPVTLSCSQTLNHNVMYWYQQKSSQAPKLLFHYYDKDFNNEADTPDNFQSRRPNTSFCFLDIRSPGLGDTAMYLCATSRDRGLGTDTQYFGPGTRLTVL.

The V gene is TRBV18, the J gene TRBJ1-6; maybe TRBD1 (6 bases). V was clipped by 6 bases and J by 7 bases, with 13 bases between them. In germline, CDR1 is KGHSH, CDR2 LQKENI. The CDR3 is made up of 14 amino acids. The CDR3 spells CASSAQGDNSPLHF. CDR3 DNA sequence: TGTGCCAGCTCGGCACAGGGAGACAATTCACCCCTCCACTTT. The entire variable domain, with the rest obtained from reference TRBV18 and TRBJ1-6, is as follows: NAGVMQNPRHLVRRRGQEARLRCSPMKGHSHVYWYRQLPEEGLKFMVYLQKENIIDESGMPKERFSAEFPKEGPSILRIQQVVRGDSAAYFCASSAQGDNSPLHFGNGTRLTVT.

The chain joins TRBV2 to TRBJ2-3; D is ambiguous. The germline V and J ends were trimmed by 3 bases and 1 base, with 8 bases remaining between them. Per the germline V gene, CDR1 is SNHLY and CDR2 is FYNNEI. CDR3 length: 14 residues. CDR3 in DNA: TGTGCCAGCAGTGAGGTAGTCCGCACAGATACGCAGTATTTT. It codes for CASSEVVRTDTQYF.

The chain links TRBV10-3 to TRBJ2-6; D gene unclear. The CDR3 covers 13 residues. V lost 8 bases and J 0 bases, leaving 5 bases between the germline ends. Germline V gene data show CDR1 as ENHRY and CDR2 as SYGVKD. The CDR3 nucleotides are TGTGCCATCCGAGGCTCTGGGGCCAACGTCCTGACTTTC. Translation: CAIRGSGANVLTF.

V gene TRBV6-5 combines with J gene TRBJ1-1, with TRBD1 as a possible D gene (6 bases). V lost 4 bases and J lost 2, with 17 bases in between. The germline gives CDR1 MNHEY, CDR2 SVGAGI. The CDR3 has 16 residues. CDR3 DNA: TGTGCCAGCAGTTCACCCTACAGGGCTGGAAACACTGAAGCTTTCTTT. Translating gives CASSSPYRAGNTEAFF.

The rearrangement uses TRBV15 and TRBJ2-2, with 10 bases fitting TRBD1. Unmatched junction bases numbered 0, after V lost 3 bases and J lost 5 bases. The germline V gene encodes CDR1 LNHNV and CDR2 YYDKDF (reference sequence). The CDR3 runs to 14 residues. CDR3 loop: CATSRGQGTGELFF. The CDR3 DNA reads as TGTGCCACCAGCAGGGGACAGGGGACCGGGGAGCTGTTTTTT. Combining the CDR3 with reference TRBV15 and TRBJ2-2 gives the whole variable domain DAMVIQNPRYQVTQFGKPVTLSCSQTLNHNVMYWYQQKSSQAPKLLFHYYDKDFNNEADTPDNFQSRRPNTSFCFLDIRSPGLGDTAMYLCATSRGQGTGELFFGEGSRLTVL.

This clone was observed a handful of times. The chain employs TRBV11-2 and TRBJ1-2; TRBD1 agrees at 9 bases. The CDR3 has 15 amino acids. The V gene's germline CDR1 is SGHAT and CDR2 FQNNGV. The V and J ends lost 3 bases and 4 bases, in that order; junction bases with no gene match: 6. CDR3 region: CASSFTGQGGYGYTF. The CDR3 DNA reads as TGTGCCAGCAGCTTCACGGGACAGGGCGGCTATGGCTACACCTTC.

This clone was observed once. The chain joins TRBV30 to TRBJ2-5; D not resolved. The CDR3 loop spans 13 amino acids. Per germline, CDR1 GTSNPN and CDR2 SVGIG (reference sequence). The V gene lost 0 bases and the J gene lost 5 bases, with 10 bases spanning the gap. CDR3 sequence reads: CAWSVIFRETQYF. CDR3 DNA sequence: TGTGCCTGGAGTGTCATCTTTCGGGAGACCCAGTACTTC.

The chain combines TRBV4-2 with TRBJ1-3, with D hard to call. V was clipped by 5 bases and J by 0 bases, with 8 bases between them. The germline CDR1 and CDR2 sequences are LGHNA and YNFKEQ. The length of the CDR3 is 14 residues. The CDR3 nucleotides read TGTGCCAGCAGCTCAGGTATCTCTGGAAACACCATATATTTT. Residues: CASSSGISGNTIYF.

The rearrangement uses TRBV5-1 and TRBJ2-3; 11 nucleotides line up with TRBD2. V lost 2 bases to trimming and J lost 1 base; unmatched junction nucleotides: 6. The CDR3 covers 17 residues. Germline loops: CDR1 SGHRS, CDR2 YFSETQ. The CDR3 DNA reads TGCGCCAGCAGCTTTATGACTAGCGGGGATGGCACAGATACGCAGTATTTT. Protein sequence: CASSFMTSGDGTDTQYF.

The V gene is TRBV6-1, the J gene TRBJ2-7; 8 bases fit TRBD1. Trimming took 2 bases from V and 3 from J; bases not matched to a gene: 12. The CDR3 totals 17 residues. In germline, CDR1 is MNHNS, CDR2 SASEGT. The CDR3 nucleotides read TGTGCCAGCAGTGAATGGCTGCGGGACAGGCAAGGCTACGAGCAGTACTTC. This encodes CASSEWLRDRQGYEQYF.

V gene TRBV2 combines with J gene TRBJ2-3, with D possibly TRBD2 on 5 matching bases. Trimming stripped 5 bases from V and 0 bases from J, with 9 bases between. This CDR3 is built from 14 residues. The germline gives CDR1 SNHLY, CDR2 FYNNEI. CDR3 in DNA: TGTGCCAGCAGTCCGGGGAGTAGCACAGATACGCAGTATTTT. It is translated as CASSPGSSTDTQYF.

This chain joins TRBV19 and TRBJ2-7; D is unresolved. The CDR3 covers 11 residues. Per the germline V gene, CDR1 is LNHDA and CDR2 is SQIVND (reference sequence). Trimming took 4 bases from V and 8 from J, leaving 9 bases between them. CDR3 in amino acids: CASSNPQKQYF. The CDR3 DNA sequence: TGTGCCAGTAGTAACCCCCAGAAGCAGTACTTC.

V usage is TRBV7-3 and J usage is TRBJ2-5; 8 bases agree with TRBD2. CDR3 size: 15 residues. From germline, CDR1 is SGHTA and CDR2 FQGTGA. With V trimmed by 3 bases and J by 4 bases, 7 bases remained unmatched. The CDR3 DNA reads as TGTGCCAGCAGCTTCTCGGGGGGGGCCGGAGAGACCCAGTACTTC. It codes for CASSFSGGAGETQYF.

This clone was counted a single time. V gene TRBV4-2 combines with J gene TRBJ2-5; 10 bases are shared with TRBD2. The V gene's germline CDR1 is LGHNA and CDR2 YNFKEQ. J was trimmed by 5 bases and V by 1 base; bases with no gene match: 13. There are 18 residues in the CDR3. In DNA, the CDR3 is TGTGCCAGCAGCCAAGGTTCCCAGCGGGGGGGCCATGGGGAGACCCAGTACTTC. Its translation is CASSQGSQRGGHGETQYF.

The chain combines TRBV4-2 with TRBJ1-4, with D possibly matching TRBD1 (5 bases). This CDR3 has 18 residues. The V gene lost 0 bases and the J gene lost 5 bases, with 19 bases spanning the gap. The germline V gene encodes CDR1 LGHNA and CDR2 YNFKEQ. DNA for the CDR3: TGTGCCAGCAGCCAAGAATTTCGGTCGGGGGGACGAAATGAAAAACTGTTTTTT. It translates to CASSQEFRSGGRNEKLFF.